Sequencing of this TCR beta chain was carried out in a study of identical twins. V dropped 1 base and J dropped 2 bases, with 11 bases sitting between them. CDR3 length: 15 amino acids. The germline V gene encodes CDR1 SGDLS and CDR2 YYNGEE. TCRdb itself ran the 5' RACE reads through MiXCR, one entry per CDR3 protein. This sample has around 650,000 distinct CDR3 sequences; roughly 6.6% occur once, and the top ten carry 1.6%. This sample was shared with a second study, whose subject was yellow fever vaccine responses in identical twins.

V gene TRBV9 combines with J gene TRBJ2-3, with no clear D. Source material: PBMCs. This TCR came from a woman between 18 and 29 years old in good health. Written as DNA, the CDR3 is TGTGCCAGCAGCGTACAGGTTGACCTCACAGATACGCAGTATTTT. Translating gives CASSVQVDLTDTQYF.